The TCR beta chain described here comes from a study of cytomegalovirus exposure and HLA in healthy donors. 13 Jbeta primers and 60 Vbeta primers were used for the PCR. Per the authors' pipeline: Among the unique TCR beta chains that a later analysis counted, about 84 million in all, about 12 million were shared. The assay was immunoSEQ multiplex PCR, and TCRdb's table has in-frame clones only and misses some. That table furnishes V, J and clone size, whereas the DNA furnished D and trimming. Of under 130,000 clones detected, around 63% appear once; the ten largest clones hold about 3.5%. Comments on this clone: Its antigen is undetermined.

CDR3 length: 14 residues. The trim removed 6 bases at V and 5 bases at J, leaving 5 bases unmatched. Germline CDR1 reads MNHEY; CDR2 reads SVGAGI. General study points: There were several of the most significant clusters that appeared linked to common viral pathogens in a later analysis. At a 0.05 false discovery rate, a later analysis found approximately 15,000 TCR beta sequences to be associated with HLA alleles.

The rearrangement links TRBV6-5 to TRBJ1-4; 8 bases match TRBD1. Sequencing was carried out using PBMCs. This receptor was obtained from a man younger than 40 in good health and CMV-seronegative. The CDR3 loop is CASRDRGKNEKLFF. The CDR3 nucleotides are TGTGCCAGCAGAGACAGGGGCAAGAATGAAAAACTGTTTTTT.